This TCR beta chain was recovered during a study of identical twins. General study results and limits: Beta out-of-frame sequences showed weaker excess sharing between twins. Those out-of-frame alpha sequences shared by twins showed an excess of low generation probability.

The CDR3 length is 13 residues. The V and J ends lost 2 bases and 8 bases respectively, with 12 bases between them. Germline CDR1 reads KGHSH; CDR2 reads LQKENI. Notes on this clonotype: The antigen is unknown.

TCRdb analysed the 5' RACE reads with MiXCR anew, one entry per CDR3 protein. The table has some 500,000 distinct CDR3 sequences, around 9.6% seen once. The same sample was also used in a study of yellow fever vaccine responses in identical twins.

Input material: PBMCs. The sequence came from a woman under 30 in good health. The V call is TRBV18, the J call TRBJ1-2, with unresolved D. The CDR3 loop reads CASSPTQEDGYTF. Here the CDR3 DNA reads TGTGCCAGCTCACCAACTCAGGAGGACGGCTACACCTTC.